This is a list of T cell receptor beta chains from one sample in a study of blood T cells in healthy people across ages. TCRdb re-called the 5' RACE reads through MiXCR, storing one row per CDR3 protein. The sample shows about 640,000 distinct CDR3 sequences, about 30% of them seen only once. Sequencing was done on a sample of blood. The source of these receptors is a woman older than 75 in good health. CDR3s include the opening cysteine and the closing phenylalanine or tryptophan. The D gene is left open where the match is weak. The listing skips clone size in some rows; elsewhere it reads once, few, many or a size class.

D	size	J	V	length	CDR3	DNA
-	-	TRBJ1-3	TRBV5-6	14	CANSLEGGGNTIYF	TGTGCCAACAGCTTGGAGGGTGGTGGAAACACCATATATTTT
TRBD1	many	TRBJ2-1	TRBV20-1	14	CSARPFDRGDEQFF	TGCAGTGCTAGGCCCTTCGACAGGGGAGATGAGCAGTTCTTC
-	many	TRBJ2-7	TRBV6-2/TRBV6-3	15	CASSSNPGLSYEQYF	TGTGCCAGCAGCTCCAACCCCGGGCTCTCCTACGAGCAGTACTTC
-	-	TRBJ1-5	TRBV2	14	CASSEQGPTGPQHF	TGTGCCAGCAGTGAGCAGGGGCCGACGGGGCCCCAGCATTTT
-	-	TRBJ1-3	TRBV20-1	15	CSARDETGSGNTIYF	TGCAGTGCTAGAGATGAAACAGGGTCTGGAAACACCATATATTTT
-	-	TRBJ2-1	TRBV29-1	15	CSATRDQVGRNEQFF	TGCAGCGCCACCAGGGACCAGGTAGGGCGCAATGAGCAGTTCTTC
TRBD1	many	TRBJ2-7	TRBV20-1	14	CRGFGQGSSYEQYF	TGCAGGGGGTTTGGACAGGGGTCCTCCTACGAGCAGTACTTC
-	-	TRBJ1-5	TRBV7-9	15	CASSAGPTGNQPQHF	TGTGCCAGCAGCGCGGGCCCTACGGGGAATCAGCCCCAGCATTTT
-	once	TRBJ1-2	TRBV7-2	17	CANSKELSGAANYGYTF	TGCGCCAACAGCAAAGAACTCTCCGGGGCAGCTAACTATGGCTACACCTTC
-	-	TRBJ1-1	TRBV20-1	15	CSAREHPGGWTEAFF	TGCAGTGCTAGAGAACACCCGGGGGGTTGGACTGAAGCTTTCTTT
-	many	TRBJ2-1	TRBV7-2	14	CASSLGAVTNEQFF	TGTGCCAGCAGCTTAGGGGCGGTAACCAATGAGCAGTTCTTC
-	-	TRBJ1-6	TRBV7-2	17	CASGPRTQVGYNSPLHF	TGTGCCAGCGGCCCGAGGACCCAAGTGGGATATAATTCACCCCTCCACTTT
-	-	TRBJ2-1	TRBV2	14	CASSETGLPNEQFF	TGTGCCAGCAGTGAGACGGGACTCCCCAATGAGCAGTTCTTC
TRBD1	few	TRBJ1-2	TRBV9	14	CASSLRTGFYGYTF	TGTGCCAGCAGCTTACGGACAGGCTTCTATGGCTACACCTTC
TRBD1	many	TRBJ1-2	TRBV7-9	13	CASSLGQGNGYTF	TGTGCCAGCAGCTTGGGACAGGGTAATGGCTACACCTTC
-	many	TRBJ1-1	TRBV29-1	13	CSVEDDLRQRAFF	TGCAGCGTTGAAGATGATTTGAGGCAAAGAGCTTTCTTT
TRBD2	many	TRBJ2-2	TRBV5-5	16	CASSLGLAGATGELFF	TGTGCCAGCAGCCTAGGACTAGCGGGAGCCACCGGGGAGCTGTTTTTT
-	-	TRBJ1-2	TRBV5-6	13	CASSPGSWESYTF	TGTGCCAGCAGCCCGGGATCGTGGGAAAGCTACACCTTC
-	many	TRBJ2-2	TRBV12-3/TRBV12-4	16	CASSFRSRLSSGELFF	TGTGCCAGCAGTTTTCGCTCCCGTTTATCATCCGGGGAGCTGTTTTTT
-	-	TRBJ1-4	TRBV7-2	12	CASSLTTDQLFF	TGTGCCAGCAGCTTAACGACAGATCAACTGTTTTTT
-	few	TRBJ2-2	TRBV21-1	14	CATLRGNNTGELFF	TGTGCCACCCTCAGGGGTAATAACACCGGGGAGCTGTTTTTT
TRBD2	-	TRBJ2-7	TRBV7-8	17	CASSMGLAGAPRYEQYF	TGTGCCAGCAGCATGGGACTAGCGGGGGCCCCCCGCTACGAGCAGTACTTC
TRBD1	many	TRBJ1-2	TRBV29-1	18	CSAAKLQGGTPPTYGYTF	TGCAGCGCTGCAAAACTACAGGGGGGCACTCCCCCAACCTATGGCTACACCTTC
TRBD1	many	TRBJ2-6	TRBV5-1	18	CASSFGTAHFSGANVLTF	TGCGCCAGCAGCTTTGGGACAGCACATTTCTCTGGGGCCAACGTCCTGACTTTC
-	few	TRBJ2-1	TRBV20-1	13	CSAMDRRYNEQFF	TGCAGTGCTATGGACCGGAGATACAATGAGCAGTTCTTC
-	many	TRBJ2-1	TRBV9	15	CASSVDGGDYNEQFF	TGTGCCAGCAGCGTAGACGGGGGCGACTACAATGAGCAGTTCTTC
TRBD2	-	TRBJ2-5	TRBV10-2	15	CASSAWSGGAQTQYF	TGCGCCAGCAGTGCTTGGAGCGGGGGGGCCCAGACCCAGTACTTC
TRBD2	many	TRBJ2-5	TRBV2	13	CASISGAQETQYF	TGTGCCAGCATTAGCGGGGCTCAAGAGACCCAGTACTTC
-	-	TRBJ1-4	TRBV3-1	16	CAGSLEPGHGRGKLFF	TGTGCCGGCAGCCTTGAACCGGGTCACGGGAGAGGGAAACTGTTTTTT
-	few	TRBJ1-2	TRBV12-1	12	CASSFTQNGYTF	TGTGCCAGCAGTTTTACCCAGAATGGCTACACCTTC
-	-	TRBJ1-6	TRBV27	15	CASSTWDAQNSPLHF	TGTGCCAGCAGTACATGGGACGCACAGAATTCACCCCTCCACTTT
TRBD2	-	TRBJ2-7	TRBV20-1	18	CGAMGALAGGQINNEQYF	TGCGGTGCCATGGGAGCCCTAGCGGGGGGCCAAATCAACAATGAGCAGTACTTC
-	-	TRBJ1-6	TRBV20-1	15	CSANPSGGANSPLHF	TGCAGTGCTAACCCCTCTGGGGGGGCTAATTCGCCCCTCCACTTT
-	many	TRBJ2-3	TRBV9	12	CASSVAVDTQYF	TGTGCCAGCAGCGTAGCGGTAGATACGCAGTATTTT
-	many	TRBJ2-1	TRBV6-1	18	CASTPLASAPGAGNEQFF	TGTGCCAGCACCCCACTAGCATCCGCGCCCGGAGCCGGCAATGAGCAGTTCTTC
TRBD2	many	TRBJ2-1	TRBV15	15	CATSRGGGRGNEQFF	TGTGCCACCAGCAGAGGCGGGGGGCGTGGGAATGAGCAGTTCTTC
-	-	TRBJ2-2	TRBV5-6	14	CASSMTGTNRELFF	TGTGCCAGCAGCATGACAGGAACCAACAGGGAGCTGTTTTTT
-	many	TRBJ2-5	TRBV11-2	16	CASSLGAATRQETQYF	TGTGCCAGCAGCTTAGGAGCGGCTACCCGCCAGGAGACCCAGTACTTC
-	many	TRBJ2-7	TRBV7-2	14	CASSLGGRGYEQYF	TGTGCCAGCAGTTTGGGGGGGCGAGGCTACGAGCAGTACTTC
-	few	TRBJ2-5	TRBV20-1	15	CSTRLPLGSGETQYF	TGCAGTACTAGACTCCCCCTCGGGTCAGGAGAGACCCAGTACTTC
-	many	TRBJ1-5	TRBV20-1	17	CSARDQGGVYSNQPQHF	TGCAGTGCTAGAGATCAAGGGGGAGTTTATAGCAATCAGCCCCAGCATTTT
-	-	TRBJ2-6	TRBV7-2	16	CASRRQDLAGANVLTF	TGTGCCAGCAGAAGACAGGACCTCGCTGGGGCCAACGTCCTGACTTTC
-	many	TRBJ2-3	TRBV9	13	CASNTRQTDTQYF	TGTGCCAGCAACACCCGACAGACAGATACGCAGTATTTT